This is a list of T cell receptor beta chains from one sample in a study of cytomegalovirus exposure and HLA in healthy donors. Only in-frame clones appear in the TCRdb table, and some are missing; sequencing was by immunoSEQ multiplex PCR. The sample yields about 120,000 clones, over 65% seen once. What was sequenced was PBMCs. These receptors came from a woman aged 25 to 39 in good health and CMV-seronegative. Both conserved end residues are part of each CDR3. A D gene is named only where the DNA matches it firmly. Rows may omit the clone size; those that give it use once, few, many or a size class.

clone_size,j_call,d_call,cdr3_length,v_call,cdr3_aa,cdr3_nt
.,TRBJ2-5,TRBD2,17,TRBV10-3,CAISESGELAAQETQYF,TGTGCCATCAGTGAGTCGGGGGAACTAGCGGCCCAAGAGACCCAGTACTTC
.,TRBJ1-1,TRBD1,15,TRBV5-1,CASSLVAGQGTEAFF,TGCGCCAGCAGCTTGGTCGCAGGACAGGGCACTGAAGCTTTCTTT
.,TRBJ1-5,TRBD1,15,TRBV19,CASSIVDRVNQPQHF,TGTGCCAGTAGTATAGTAGACAGGGTGAATCAGCCCCAGCATTTT
.,TRBJ2-5,TRBD1,15,TRBV4-1,CASSAGTGGLKTQYF,TGCGCCAGCAGCGCCGGGACAGGGGGCTTGAAGACCCAGTACTTC
.,TRBJ2-2,TRBD1,16,TRBV9,CASSVWPGGSTGELFF,TGTGCCAGCAGCGTATGGCCAGGGGGCAGCACCGGGGAGCTGTTTTTT
.,TRBJ1-5,TRBD1,17,TRBV5-8,CASSLLGQGFVNQPQHF,TGTGCCAGCAGCTTGTTAGGACAGGGGTTTGTCAATCAGCCCCAGCATTTT
.,TRBJ1-2,.,13,TRBV6-5,CASSSGVGNGYTF,TGTGCCAGCAGTTCCGGGGTGGGGAATGGCTACACCTTC
.,TRBJ1-2,TRBD1,11,TRBV6-5,CASRTGRGYTF,TGTGCCAGCAGGACAGGGAGAGGCTACACCTTC
.,TRBJ2-7,.,14,TRBV9,CASEPSLKNYEQYF,TGTGCCAGCGAACCGAGTCTTAAAAACTACGAGCAGTACTTC
few,TRBJ2-2,.,16,TRBV15,CATSRANVRPPGELFF,TGTGCCACCAGCAGAGCTAATGTGCGGCCACCCGGGGAGCTGTTTTTT
.,TRBJ1-1,TRBD1,14,TRBV6-5,CASSPRGVHTEAFF,TGTGCCAGCAGCCCCAGGGGGGTTCACACTGAAGCTTTCTTT
.,TRBJ1-5,TRBD1,16,TRBV19,CASSPWTGLGNQPQHF,TGTGCCAGTAGTCCGTGGACAGGGCTAGGCAATCAGCCCCAGCATTTT
.,TRBJ2-5,.,12,TRBV13,CASSSRQETQYF,TGTGCCAGCAGCTCCCGCCAAGAGACCCAGTACTTC
.,TRBJ2-7,.,12,TRBV7-9,CASSLSGYEQYF,TGTGCCAGCAGCTTGAGTGGCTACGAGCAGTACTTC
.,TRBJ1-1,.,15,TRBV2,CASSEGLQGNTEAFF,TGTGCCAGCAGTGAAGGCCTGCAGGGGAACACTGAAGCTTTCTTT
few,TRBJ2-7,TRBD2,14,TRBV11-2,CASSLGTSGYEQYF,TGTGCCAGCAGCTTAGGGACTAGCGGCTACGAGCAGTACTTC
once,TRBJ2-7,TRBD2,13,TRBV5-5,CATRSAGGYEQYF,TGTGCCACCCGATCGGCGGGGGGTTACGAGCAGTACTTC
.,TRBJ2-3,TRBD2,16,TRBV19,CATGRASGGSTDTQYF,TGTGCCACCGGTAGGGCTAGCGGGGGGAGCACAGATACGCAGTATTTT
.,TRBJ1-2,.,13,TRBV19,CASSIEGTYGYTF,TGTGCCAGTAGTATTGAGGGTACTTATGGCTACACCTTC
few,TRBJ1-2,.,16,TRBV10-3,CAISPSGTQGLLGYTF,TGTGCCATCAGTCCGTCGGGGACACAGGGTCTCCTTGGCTACACCTTC
.,TRBJ1-5,.,13,TRBV6-6,CASRLDSNQPQHF,TGTGCCAGCAGACTAGATAGCAATCAGCCCCAGCATTTT
.,TRBJ2-2,.,17,TRBV30,CAWRLRGGTANTGELFF,TGTGCCTGGAGGTTAAGGGGGGGGACCGCGAACACCGGGGAGCTGTTTTTT
.,TRBJ2-7,.,13,TRBV25-1,CASSENRAYEQYF,TGTGCCAGCAGTGAAAACAGAGCCTACGAGCAGTACTTC
once,TRBJ1-4,.,16,TRBV6-5,CASSYRGDAWGEKLFF,TGTGCCAGCAGTTATCGGGGGGACGCTTGGGGTGAAAAACTGTTTTTT
.,TRBJ1-5,TRBD1,15,TRBV5-5,CASSSGQGRSQPQHF,TGTGCCAGCAGTTCAGGACAGGGTAGGAGTCAGCCCCAGCATTTT
.,TRBJ2-5,TRBD1,14,TRBV19,CASSRSTGQETQYF,TGTGCCAGTAGTAGATCGACAGGGCAAGAGACCCAGTACTTC